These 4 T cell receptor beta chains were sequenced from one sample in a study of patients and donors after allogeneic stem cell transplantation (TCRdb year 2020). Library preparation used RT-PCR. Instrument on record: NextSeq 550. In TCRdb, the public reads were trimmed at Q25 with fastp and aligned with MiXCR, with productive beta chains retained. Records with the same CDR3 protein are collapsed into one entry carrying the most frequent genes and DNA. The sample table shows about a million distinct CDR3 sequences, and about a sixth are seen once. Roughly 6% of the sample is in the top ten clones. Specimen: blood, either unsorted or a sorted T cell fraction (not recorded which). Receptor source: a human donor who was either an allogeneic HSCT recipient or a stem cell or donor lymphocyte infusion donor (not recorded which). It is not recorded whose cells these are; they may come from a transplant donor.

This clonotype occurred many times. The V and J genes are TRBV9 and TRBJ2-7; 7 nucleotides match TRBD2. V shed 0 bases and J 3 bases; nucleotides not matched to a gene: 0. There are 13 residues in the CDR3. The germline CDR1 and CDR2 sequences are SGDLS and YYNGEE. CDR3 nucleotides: TGTGCCAGCAGCGTAGGGGAGGGCTACGAGCAGTACTTC. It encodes CASSVGEGYEQYF.

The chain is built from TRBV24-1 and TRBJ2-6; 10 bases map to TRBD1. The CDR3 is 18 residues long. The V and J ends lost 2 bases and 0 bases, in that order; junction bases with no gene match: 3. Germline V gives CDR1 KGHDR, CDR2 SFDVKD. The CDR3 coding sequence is TGTGCCACCAGTGATTCCGGACAGGGGGACTCTGGGGCCAACGTCCTGACTTTC. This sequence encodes CATSDSGQGDSGANVLTF.

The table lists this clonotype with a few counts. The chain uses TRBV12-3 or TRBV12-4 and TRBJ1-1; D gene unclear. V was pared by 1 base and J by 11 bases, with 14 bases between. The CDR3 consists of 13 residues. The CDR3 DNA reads TGTGCCAGCAGTTTAGTAAGAACAACGGAGGCTTTCTTT. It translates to CASSLVRTTEAFF.

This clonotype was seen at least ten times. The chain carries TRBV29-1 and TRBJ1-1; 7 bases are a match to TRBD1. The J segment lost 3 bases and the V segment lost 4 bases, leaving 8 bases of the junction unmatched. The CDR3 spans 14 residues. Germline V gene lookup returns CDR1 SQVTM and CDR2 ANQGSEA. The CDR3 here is CSVVGTAGDTEAFF. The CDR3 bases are TGCAGCGTTGTTGGGACAGCGGGAGACACTGAAGCTTTCTTT.